This TCR beta chain was profiled in a study of blood T cells in healthy people across ages. The study, taken as a whole, reports: Expanded clonotype shifts may have been confounded, as the donors had an unknown CMV status. Naive CD4+ cells and diversity were both higher in long-lived donors than in aged donors.

V lost 3 bases and J lost 4; bases outside the gene matches: 6. Germline CDR1 is MGHRA and CDR2 is YSYEKL. There are 18 residues in the CDR3. This clonotype was found a few times. Its antigen is unidentified. With each sample, at least 5 micrograms of total RNA were extracted. Next came a second PCR, run for roughly 6 to 11 cycles, which used a sample-barcoded 5' primer along with a J-beta primer mix. Sequencing yielded, for each sample, at least 2.5 million paired-end reads carrying CDR3. TCRdb re-analysed the 5' RACE reads in MiXCR, keeping a single row per CDR3 protein. The sample includes about 1.6 million distinct CDR3 sequences, almost 35% seen only once; the top ten take roughly 10%.

The sample consisted of blood. The chain uses TRBV4-1 and TRBJ2-1; TRBD2 agrees at 16 bases. The receptor was isolated from a woman under 40 in good health. CDR3 protein: CASSQGLAGGLTYNEQFF. The DNA for the CDR3 is TGCGCCAGCAGCCAGGGACTAGCGGGAGGGCTTACATACAATGAGCAGTTCTTC.